The 5 T cell receptor beta chains presented below share a single source sample, sequenced in a study of T cell responses to AZD1222 COVID-19 vaccine listed by TCRdb under 2021. The sample's time point label, in plain terms: baseline before first vaccination. The method was the immunoSEQ multiplex PCR assay. TCRdb re-hosts the immuneACCESS table, in-frame sequences only. Its copies lack some clones; in the studies checked, an unresolved V gene accounts for under half of them, and the cause for the rest is not known. Counted in this sample were about 150,000 clones; around nine tenths of them appeared once. The top ten hold 4% to 6% of the sample. Sequences were derived from peripheral blood, sampled on day 0 of AZD1222 vaccination. These receptors came from an adult in good health.

This sequence joins TRBV29-1 and TRBJ2-7; possible D gene TRBD2, 6 bases. Deletions cut 5 bases from V and 3 bases from J, with 23 bases between. The CDR3 covers 16 residues. The V gene's germline CDR1 is SQVTM and CDR2 ANQGSEA. The CDR3 loop reads CSVSVVGRLLNYEQYF. DNA of the CDR3: TGCAGCGTTAGCGTAGTCGGGAGACTACTGAACTACGAGCAGTACTTC.

This rearrangement joins TRBV9 to TRBJ2-3; D gene uncertain. There are 14 residues in the CDR3. The V end lost 0 bases, the J end lost 2 bases, and 7 bases lay between the germline ends. CDR1 is SGDLS, CDR2 YYNGEE, per germline. The CDR3 region is CASSVARTTDTQYF. For the CDR3, the DNA is TGTGCCAGCAGCGTAGCTCGGACCACAGATACGCAGTATTTT. The full variable domain, completed using reference TRBV9 and TRBJ2-3, is DSGVTQTPKHLITATGQRVTLRCSPRSGDLSVYWYQQSLDQGLQFLIQYYNGEERAKGNILERFSAQQFPDLHSELNLSSLELGDSALYFCASSVARTTDTQYFGPGTRLTVL.

V gene TRBV7-2 combines with J gene TRBJ1-6; TRBD1 agrees at 9 bases. Germline-derived CDR1 and CDR2 are SGHTA and FQGNSA. V lost 4 bases and J lost 7; bases outside the gene matches: 5. The CDR3 is 15 amino acids. The CDR3 loop is CASSYPTGGNSPLHF. CDR3 bases: TGTGCCAGCAGCTATCCGACAGGGGGGAATTCACCCCTCCACTTT.

The chain carries TRBV11-2 and TRBJ2-5, with 8 bases lining up with TRBD2. The CDR3 covers 15 residues. Germline loops: CDR1 SGHAT, CDR2 FQNNGV. The V gene end was trimmed by 1 base and the J gene end by 2 bases; junction bases not matched to a gene: 3. Written as DNA, the CDR3 is TGTGCCAGCAGCTTAGGCACTAGCGGACAAGAGACCCAGTACTTC. The encoded protein is CASSLGTSGQETQYF.

V and J are TRBV28 and TRBJ1-2, with 8 bases aligning to TRBD1. Germline loops: CDR1 MDHEN, CDR2 SYDVKM. Trimming took 10 bases from V and 4 from J; bases not matched to a gene: 2. The CDR3 has 11 residues. As DNA, the CDR3 is TGTGCCACAGGGACAGGCTATGGCTACACCTTC. It encodes CATGTGYGYTF.